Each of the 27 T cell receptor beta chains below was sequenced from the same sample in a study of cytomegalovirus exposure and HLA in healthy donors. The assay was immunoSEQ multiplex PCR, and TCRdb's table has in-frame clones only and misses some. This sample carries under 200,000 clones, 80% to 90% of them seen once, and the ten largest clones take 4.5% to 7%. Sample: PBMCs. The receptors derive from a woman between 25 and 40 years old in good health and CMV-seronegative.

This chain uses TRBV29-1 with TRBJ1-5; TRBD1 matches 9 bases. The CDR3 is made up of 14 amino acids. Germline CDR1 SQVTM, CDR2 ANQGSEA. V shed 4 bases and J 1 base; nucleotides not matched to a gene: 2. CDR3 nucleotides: TGCAGCGTTGTTGGGACAGGGAGCAATCAGCCCCAGCATTTT. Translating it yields CSVVGTGSNQPQHF.

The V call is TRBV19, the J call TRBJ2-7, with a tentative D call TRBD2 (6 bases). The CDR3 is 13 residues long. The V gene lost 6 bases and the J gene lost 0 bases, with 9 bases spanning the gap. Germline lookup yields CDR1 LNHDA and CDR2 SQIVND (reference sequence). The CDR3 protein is CASSPGLSYEQYF. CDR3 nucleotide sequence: TGTGCCAGTAGCCCGGGACTCTCCTACGAGCAGTACTTC.

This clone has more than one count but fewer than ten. This CDR3 reads CASRLGQGYNYGYTF. CDR3 coding DNA: TGTGCCAGCAGACTTGGACAGGGATACAACTATGGCTACACCTTC. The J gene is TRBJ1-2, the V gene TRBV2; 8 nucleotides line up with TRBD1. The CDR3 spans 15 residues. Germline CDR1 reads SNHLY; CDR2 reads FYNNEI. Trimming at V came to 6 bases and at J to 2 bases, leaving 8 bases not matched to a gene.

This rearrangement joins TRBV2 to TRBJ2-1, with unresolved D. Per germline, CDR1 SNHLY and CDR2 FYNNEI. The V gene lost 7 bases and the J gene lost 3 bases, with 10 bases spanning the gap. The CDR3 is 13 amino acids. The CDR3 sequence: CASTRQNYNEQFF. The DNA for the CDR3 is TGTGCCAGCACCAGGCAGAACTACAATGAGCAGTTCTTC. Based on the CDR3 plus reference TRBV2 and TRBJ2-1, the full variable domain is EPEVTQTPSHQVTQMGQEVILRCVPISNHLYFYWYRQILGQKVEFLVSFYNNEISEKSEIFDDQFSVERPDGSNFTLKIRSTKLEDSAMYFCASTRQNYNEQFFGPGTRLTVL.

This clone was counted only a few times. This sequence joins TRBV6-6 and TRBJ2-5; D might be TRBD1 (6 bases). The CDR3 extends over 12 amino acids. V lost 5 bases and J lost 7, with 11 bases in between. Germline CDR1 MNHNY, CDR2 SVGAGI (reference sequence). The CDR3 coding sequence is TGTGCCAGCAGTAACAGGGAACTGACCCAGTACTTC. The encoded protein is CASSNRELTQYF.

Here the CDR3 reads CASSLTGEAGNTIYF. The CDR3 bases are TGTGCCAGCAGCCTGACAGGGGAGGCTGGAAACACCATATATTTT. This sequence joins TRBV11-3 and TRBJ1-3, with TRBD1 matching over 8 bases. The germline V gene has CDR1 SGHNT and CDR2 YENEEA. The CDR3 length is 15 residues. Germline trimming cut 5 bases from V and 2 bases from J; bases unmatched to any gene: 5.

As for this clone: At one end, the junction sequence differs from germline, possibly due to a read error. The CDR3 DNA is TGTGCTAGCAGCTTAGCGTCGGGACAAGCGAACACTGAAGCTTTCTTT. This gives the protein CASSLASGQANTEAFF. V and J are TRBV7-7 and TRBJ1-1, with D perhaps matching TRBD1 (6 bases). Germline CDR1 and CDR2: SSHAT and FNYEAQ (reference sequence). The CDR3 loop spans 16 amino acids.

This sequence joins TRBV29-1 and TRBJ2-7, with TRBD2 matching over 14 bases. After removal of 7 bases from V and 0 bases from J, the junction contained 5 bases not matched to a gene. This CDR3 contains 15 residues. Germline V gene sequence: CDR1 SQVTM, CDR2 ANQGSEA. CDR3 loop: CSADGTSGSSYEQYF. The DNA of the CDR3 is TGCAGCGCCGACGGGACTAGCGGGAGCTCCTACGAGCAGTACTTC.

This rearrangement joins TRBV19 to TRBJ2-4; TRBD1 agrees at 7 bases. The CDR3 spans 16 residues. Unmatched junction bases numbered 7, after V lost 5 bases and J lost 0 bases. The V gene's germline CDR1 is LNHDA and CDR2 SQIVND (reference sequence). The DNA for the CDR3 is TGTGCCAGTAGTCCGCGACAGGGTTTAGCCAAAAACATTCAGTACTTC. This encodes CASSPRQGLAKNIQYF.

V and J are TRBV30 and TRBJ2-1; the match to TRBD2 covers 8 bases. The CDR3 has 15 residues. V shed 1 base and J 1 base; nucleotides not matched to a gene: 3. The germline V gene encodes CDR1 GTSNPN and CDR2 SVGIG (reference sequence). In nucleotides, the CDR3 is TGTGCCTGGAGTGGACTAGCGAGTTCCTACAATGAGCAGTTCTTC. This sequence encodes CAWSGLASSYNEQFF. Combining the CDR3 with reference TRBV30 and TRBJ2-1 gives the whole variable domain SQTIHQWPATLVQPVGSPLSLECTVEGTSNPNLYWYRQAAGRGLQLLFYSVGIGQISSEVPQNLSASRPQDRQFILSSKKLLLSDSGFYLCAWSGLASSYNEQFFGPGTRLTVL.

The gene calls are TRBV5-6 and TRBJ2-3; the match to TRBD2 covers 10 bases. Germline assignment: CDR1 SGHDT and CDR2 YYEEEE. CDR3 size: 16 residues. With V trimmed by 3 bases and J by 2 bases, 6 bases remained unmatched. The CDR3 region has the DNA TGTGCCAGCAGCTCAAGACTAGCGGGTGCCACAGATACGCAGTATTTT. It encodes CASSSRLAGATDTQYF.

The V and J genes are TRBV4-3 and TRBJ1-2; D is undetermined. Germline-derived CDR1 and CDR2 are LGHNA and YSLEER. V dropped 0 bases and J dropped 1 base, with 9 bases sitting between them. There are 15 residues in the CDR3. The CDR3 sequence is CASSQDQASNYGYTF. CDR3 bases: TGCGCCAGCAGCCAAGATCAGGCCAGTAACTATGGCTACACCTTC.

CDR3 sequence reads: CASSRDGTNSPLHF. CDR3 coding DNA: TGTGCCAGCAGCCGCGACGGGACCAATTCACCCCTCCACTTT. The chain links TRBV7-3 to TRBJ1-6, with D tentatively TRBD1 (5 bases). Germline V CDR1 and CDR2: SGHTA, FQGTGA. The germline V and J ends were trimmed by 5 bases and 7 bases, with 12 bases remaining between them. CDR3 size: 14 residues.

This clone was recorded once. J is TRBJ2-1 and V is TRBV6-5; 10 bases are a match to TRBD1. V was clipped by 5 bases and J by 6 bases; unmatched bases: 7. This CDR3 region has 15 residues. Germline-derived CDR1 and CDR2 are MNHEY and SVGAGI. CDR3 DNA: TGTGCCAGCAGTCGAGGGGACAGGGGACGCAATGAGCAGTTCTTC. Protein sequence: CASSRGDRGRNEQFF.

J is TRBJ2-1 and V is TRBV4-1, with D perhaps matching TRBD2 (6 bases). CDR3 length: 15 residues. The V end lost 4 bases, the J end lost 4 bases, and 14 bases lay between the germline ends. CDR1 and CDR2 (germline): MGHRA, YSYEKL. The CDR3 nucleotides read TGCGCCAGCAGCCTACGGGAGCTAAGTTACAATGAGCAGTTCTTC. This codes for CASSLRELSYNEQFF.

The CDR3 is CASSPSGVNEQYF. CDR3 sequence (DNA): TGTGCCAGCAGCCCGTCCGGGGTCAACGAGCAGTACTTC. The V call is TRBV7-6, the J call TRBJ2-7; perhaps TRBD2 as D (5 bases). The CDR3 runs to 13 residues. The V end was cut by 5 bases, the J end by 5 bases, with 13 bases between. The V gene's germline CDR1 is SGHVS and CDR2 FNYEAQ.

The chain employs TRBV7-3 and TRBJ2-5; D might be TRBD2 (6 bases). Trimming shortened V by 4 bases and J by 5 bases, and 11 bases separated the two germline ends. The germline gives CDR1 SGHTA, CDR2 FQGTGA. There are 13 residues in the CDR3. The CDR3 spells CASSSSGRETQYF. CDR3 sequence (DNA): TGTGCCAGCAGCTCCTCGGGGAGGGAGACCCAGTACTTC.

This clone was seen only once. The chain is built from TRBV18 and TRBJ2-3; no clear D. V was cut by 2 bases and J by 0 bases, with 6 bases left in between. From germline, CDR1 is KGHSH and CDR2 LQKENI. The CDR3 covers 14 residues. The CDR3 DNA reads TGTGCCAGCTCACCATCTGTCAGCACAGATACGCAGTATTTT. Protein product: CASSPSVSTDTQYF.

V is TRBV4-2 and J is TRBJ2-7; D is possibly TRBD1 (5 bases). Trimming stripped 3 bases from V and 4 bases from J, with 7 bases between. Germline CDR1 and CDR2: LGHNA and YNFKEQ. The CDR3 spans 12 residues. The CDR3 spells CASSQGQYEQYF. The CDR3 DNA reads TGTGCCAGCAGCCAGGGGCAGTACGAGCAGTACTTC.

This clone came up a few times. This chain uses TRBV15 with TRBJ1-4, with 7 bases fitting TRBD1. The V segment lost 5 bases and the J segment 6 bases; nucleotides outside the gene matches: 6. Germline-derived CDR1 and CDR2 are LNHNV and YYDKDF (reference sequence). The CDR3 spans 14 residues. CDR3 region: CATSGEQGHEKLFF. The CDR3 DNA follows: TGTGCCACCAGCGGCGAACAGGGGCATGAAAAACTGTTTTTT.

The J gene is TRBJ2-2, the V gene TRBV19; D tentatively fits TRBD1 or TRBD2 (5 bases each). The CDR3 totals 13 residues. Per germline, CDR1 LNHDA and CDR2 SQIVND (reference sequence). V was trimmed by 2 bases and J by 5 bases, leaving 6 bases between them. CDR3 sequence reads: CASSIWGTGELFF. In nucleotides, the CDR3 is TGTGCCAGTAGTATATGGGGGACCGGGGAGCTGTTTTTT.

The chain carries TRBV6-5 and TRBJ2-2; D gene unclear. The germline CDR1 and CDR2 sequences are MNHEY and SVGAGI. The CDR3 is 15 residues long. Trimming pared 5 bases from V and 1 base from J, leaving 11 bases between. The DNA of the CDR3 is TGTGCCAGCAGTGGCCGCCGTGGGAACACCGGGGAGCTGTTTTTT. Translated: CASSGRRGNTGELFF.

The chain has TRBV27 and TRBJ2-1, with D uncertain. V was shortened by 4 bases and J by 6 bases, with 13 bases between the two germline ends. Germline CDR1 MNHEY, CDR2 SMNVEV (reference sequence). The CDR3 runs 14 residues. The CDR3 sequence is CASSWSIRGNEQFF. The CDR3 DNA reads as TGTGCCAGCAGTTGGAGTATACGAGGCAATGAGCAGTTCTTC.

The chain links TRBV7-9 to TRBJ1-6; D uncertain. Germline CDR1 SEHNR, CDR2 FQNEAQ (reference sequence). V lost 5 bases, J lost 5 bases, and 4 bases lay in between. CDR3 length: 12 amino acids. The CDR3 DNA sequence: TGTGCCAGCAGCCAAAATAATTCACCCCTCCACTTT. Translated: CASSQNNSPLHF.

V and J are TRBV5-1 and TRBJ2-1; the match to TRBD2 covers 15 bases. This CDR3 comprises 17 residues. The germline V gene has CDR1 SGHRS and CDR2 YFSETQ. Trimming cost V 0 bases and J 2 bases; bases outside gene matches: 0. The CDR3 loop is CASSLGTSGGAYNEQFF. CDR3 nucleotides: TGCGCCAGCAGCTTGGGGACTAGCGGGGGGGCCTACAATGAGCAGTTCTTC.

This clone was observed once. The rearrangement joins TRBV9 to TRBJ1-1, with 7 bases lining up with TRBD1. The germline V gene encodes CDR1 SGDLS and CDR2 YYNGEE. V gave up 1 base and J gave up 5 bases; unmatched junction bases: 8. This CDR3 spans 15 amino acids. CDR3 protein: CASSVMSQGVTEAFF. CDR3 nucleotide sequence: TGTGCCAGCAGCGTAATGAGTCAGGGGGTGACTGAAGCTTTCTTT.

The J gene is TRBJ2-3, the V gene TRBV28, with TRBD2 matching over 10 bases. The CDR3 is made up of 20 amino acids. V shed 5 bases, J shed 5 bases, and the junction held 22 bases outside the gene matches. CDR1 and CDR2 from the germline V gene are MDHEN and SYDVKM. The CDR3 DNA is TGTGCCAGCAGTATCACCCAAATGACTCGACTAGCGGGTGATTTAGATACGCAGTATTTT. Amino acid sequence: CASSITQMTRLAGDLDTQYF.